The rows below give T cell receptor beta chains drawn from one sample of a study of T cell repertoires in cytomegalovirus infection. TCRdb redid the calling of the reads with MiXCR, one entry per CDR3 protein. The repertoire holds fewer than 550,000 distinct CDR3 sequences, with about 11% as singletons. Sequencing input: PBMCs. These receptor sequences come from a human donor in good health (CMV status not recorded). Some clones in this sample may be carry-over from other donors' samples. CDR3s include the opening cysteine and the closing phenylalanine or tryptophan. Fields, in order: V gene, J gene, clone size, D gene, CDR3 protein, CDR3 DNA. The D gene is left open where the match is weak. Part of the rows lack a size; the others show once, few, many or a class for expanded clones.

v_call: TRBV20-1
j_call: TRBJ1-5
clone_size: many
d_call: -
cdr3_aa: CSARGSGGNQPQHF
cdr3_nt: TGCAGTGCTAGGGGTAGCGGGGGCAATCAGCCCCAGCATTTT

v_call: TRBV5-1
j_call: TRBJ1-1
clone_size: many
d_call: -
cdr3_aa: CASSPTGTQNTEAFF
cdr3_nt: TGCGCCAGCAGCCCCACCGGGACGCAGAACACTGAAGCTTTCTTT

v_call: TRBV20-1
j_call: TRBJ1-1
clone_size: many
d_call: -
cdr3_aa: CSASRGDTEAFF
cdr3_nt: TGCAGTGCTAGTCGCGGGGATACTGAAGCTTTCTTT

v_call: TRBV29-1
j_call: TRBJ2-2
clone_size: many
d_call: TRBD1
cdr3_aa: CSVEGQGAGTGELFF
cdr3_nt: TGCAGCGTTGAGGGACAGGGGGCGGGAACCGGGGAGCTGTTTTTT

v_call: TRBV28
j_call: TRBJ2-1
clone_size: many
d_call: -
cdr3_aa: CASSPGFVYEQFF
cdr3_nt: TGTGCCAGCAGTCCCGGATTTGTCTATGAGCAGTTCTTC

v_call: TRBV11-1
j_call: TRBJ2-7
clone_size: many
d_call: -
cdr3_aa: CASSFLSGSSDEQYF
cdr3_nt: TGTGCCAGCAGCTTCCTGAGCGGAAGCTCTGACGAGCAGTACTTC

v_call: TRBV3-1
j_call: TRBJ2-1
clone_size: few
d_call: TRBD2
cdr3_aa: CASSQDGVTSGSFNEQFF
cdr3_nt: TGTGCCAGCAGCCAAGATGGGGTGACTAGCGGGAGTTTCAATGAGCAGTTCTTC

v_call: TRBV2
j_call: TRBJ1-1
clone_size: many
d_call: -
cdr3_aa: CASSAPRAGTEAFF
cdr3_nt: TGTGCCAGCAGCGCTCCCAGGGCTGGGACTGAAGCTTTCTTT

v_call: TRBV6-2/TRBV6-3
j_call: TRBJ2-2
clone_size: many
d_call: -
cdr3_aa: CASSYGVVTGELFF
cdr3_nt: TGTGCCAGCAGTTACGGTGTTGTAACCGGGGAGCTGTTTTTT

v_call: TRBV6-1
j_call: TRBJ2-7
clone_size: many
d_call: -
cdr3_aa: CASSGEGPSYEQYF
cdr3_nt: TGTGCCAGCAGTGGAGAGGGACCCTCCTACGAGCAGTACTTC

v_call: TRBV25-1
j_call: TRBJ1-6
clone_size: many
d_call: -
cdr3_aa: CASSDSRNSPLHF
cdr3_nt: TGTGCCAGCAGTGACTCCCGTAATTCACCCCTCCACTTT

v_call: TRBV4-1
j_call: TRBJ2-2
clone_size: -
d_call: TRBD2
cdr3_aa: CASSQEPRAGGGTGELFF
cdr3_nt: TGCGCCAGCAGCCAAGAACCTCGGGCGGGGGGGGGCACCGGGGAGCTGTTTTTT

v_call: TRBV5-5
j_call: TRBJ2-1
clone_size: -
d_call: TRBD2
cdr3_aa: CASSRTSGLYNEQFF
cdr3_nt: TGTGCCAGCAGCAGGACTAGCGGACTCTACAATGAGCAGTTCTTC

v_call: TRBV11-2
j_call: TRBJ1-4
clone_size: many
d_call: TRBD1
cdr3_aa: CASSGEGTANEKLFF
cdr3_nt: TGTGCCAGCAGCGGGGAAGGGACAGCAAATGAAAAACTGTTTTTT

v_call: TRBV6-6
j_call: TRBJ2-5
clone_size: -
d_call: TRBD2
cdr3_aa: CASSPTSGQETQYF
cdr3_nt: TGTGCCAGCAGCCCGACTAGCGGACAAGAGACCCAGTACTTC

v_call: TRBV5-6
j_call: TRBJ2-3
clone_size: many
d_call: -
cdr3_aa: CASSLGQITDTQYF
cdr3_nt: TGTGCCAGCAGCTTGGGACAGATCACAGATACGCAGTATTTT

v_call: TRBV4-2
j_call: TRBJ2-1
clone_size: few
d_call: -
cdr3_aa: CASSQDLRTYEGWFF
cdr3_nt: TGTGCCAGCAGCCAAGACCTCAGGACGTATGAGGGTTGGTTCTTC

v_call: TRBV19
j_call: TRBJ1-1
clone_size: many
d_call: TRBD1
cdr3_aa: CASSISGTGLFTEAFF
cdr3_nt: TGTGCCAGTAGTATCTCGGGGACAGGGCTTTTCACTGAAGCTTTCTTT

v_call: TRBV5-5
j_call: TRBJ1-5
clone_size: -
d_call: TRBD1
cdr3_aa: CASSYLWGQGQPQHF
cdr3_nt: TGTGCCAGCAGCTACCTGTGGGGACAGGGCCAGCCCCAGCATTTT

v_call: TRBV29-1
j_call: TRBJ2-7
clone_size: many
d_call: -
cdr3_aa: CSVEQSSYEQYF
cdr3_nt: TGCAGCGTTGAACAAAGCTCCTACGAGCAGTACTTC

v_call: TRBV10-3
j_call: TRBJ1-5
clone_size: many
d_call: -
cdr3_aa: CAIMAGVNQPQHF
cdr3_nt: TGTGCCATCATGGCAGGGGTAAATCAGCCCCAGCATTTT

v_call: TRBV29-1
j_call: TRBJ1-2
clone_size: -
d_call: -
cdr3_aa: CSDSEGYTF
cdr3_nt: TGCAGCGACAGCGAGGGCTACACCTTC

v_call: TRBV19
j_call: TRBJ1-6
clone_size: few
d_call: -
cdr3_aa: CASKEGETYNSPLHF
cdr3_nt: TGTGCCAGTAAGGAGGGGGAAACCTATAATTCACCCCTCCACTTT

v_call: TRBV7-3
j_call: TRBJ2-1
clone_size: many
d_call: TRBD2
cdr3_aa: CASSLAGVGSYNEQFF
cdr3_nt: TGTGCCAGCAGTTTAGCGGGTGTGGGCTCCTACAATGAGCAGTTCTTC

v_call: TRBV7-9
j_call: TRBJ1-1
clone_size: many
d_call: TRBD1
cdr3_aa: CASSNRGRVEAFF
cdr3_nt: TGTGCCAGCAGCAACAGGGGGCGGGTTGAAGCTTTCTTT

v_call: TRBV11-2
j_call: TRBJ2-7
clone_size: many
d_call: -
cdr3_aa: CASSPLSIPVGTQYF
cdr3_nt: TGTGCCAGCAGCCCGCTCAGTATCCCGGTCGGCACGCAGTACTTC

v_call: TRBV7-3
j_call: TRBJ2-5
clone_size: many
d_call: -
cdr3_aa: CASSSGGGQETQYF
cdr3_nt: TGTGCCAGCAGCTCGGGTGGGGGTCAGGAGACCCAGTACTTC

v_call: TRBV19
j_call: TRBJ1-5
clone_size: -
d_call: -
cdr3_aa: CASSISNSNQPQHF
cdr3_nt: TGTGCCAGTAGTATCTCCAATAGCAATCAGCCCCAGCATTTT

v_call: TRBV20-1
j_call: TRBJ2-1
clone_size: -
d_call: TRBD2
cdr3_aa: CSAGRSGRSSYNEQFF
cdr3_nt: TGCAGTGCTGGACGTAGCGGGAGGAGCTCCTACAATGAGCAGTTCTTC

v_call: TRBV5-1
j_call: TRBJ1-2
clone_size: -
d_call: -
cdr3_aa: CASSPSKPTSYGYTF
cdr3_nt: TGCGCCAGCAGTCCAAGCAAACCGACCTCCTATGGCTACACCTTC

v_call: TRBV4-1
j_call: TRBJ2-3
clone_size: few
d_call: TRBD2
cdr3_aa: CASSQGLAGGPKRNTQYF
cdr3_nt: TGCGCCAGCAGCCAAGGACTAGCGGGAGGGCCAAAAAGAAATACGCAGTATTTT

v_call: TRBV20-1
j_call: TRBJ2-7
clone_size: -
d_call: -
cdr3_aa: CSAREPRQGHYEQYF
cdr3_nt: TGCAGTGCTAGAGAACCTAGGCAGGGTCACTACGAGCAGTACTTC

v_call: TRBV6-2/TRBV6-3
j_call: TRBJ2-1
clone_size: many
d_call: TRBD2
cdr3_aa: CASSPQGGLAEEQFF
cdr3_nt: TGTGCCAGCAGTCCCCAGGGAGGACTAGCGGAAGAGCAGTTCTTC

v_call: TRBV18
j_call: TRBJ1-5
clone_size: few
d_call: -
cdr3_aa: CASSPLGPNQPQHF
cdr3_nt: TGTGCCAGCTCACCACTCGGTCCCAATCAGCCCCAGCATTTT

v_call: TRBV13
j_call: TRBJ2-7
clone_size: -
d_call: -
cdr3_aa: CASSLKGLSHEQYF
cdr3_nt: TGTGCCAGCAGCTTAAAAGGACTATCTCACGAGCAGTACTTC

v_call: TRBV12-3/TRBV12-4
j_call: TRBJ1-2
clone_size: few
d_call: TRBD1
cdr3_aa: CASSSGTGGHYGYTF
cdr3_nt: TGTGCCAGCAGTTCCGGGACAGGGGGGCACTATGGCTACACCTTC

v_call: TRBV5-4
j_call: TRBJ2-1
clone_size: many
d_call: -
cdr3_aa: CASSSAVVRYNNEQFF
cdr3_nt: TGTGCCAGCAGCTCCGCGGTGGTTAGGTACAACAATGAGCAGTTCTTC

v_call: TRBV6-1
j_call: TRBJ2-7
clone_size: many
d_call: TRBD2
cdr3_aa: CASSERLGLAFEQYF
cdr3_nt: TGTGCCAGCAGTGAAAGGTTGGGACTAGCGTTCGAGCAGTACTTC

v_call: TRBV28
j_call: TRBJ1-1
clone_size: -
d_call: -
cdr3_aa: CASSHPEGDTEAFF
cdr3_nt: TGTGCCAGCAGTCACCCGGAGGGCGACACTGAAGCTTTCTTT

v_call: TRBV6-1
j_call: TRBJ2-3
clone_size: many
d_call: TRBD1
cdr3_aa: CASSVAGTGVSDTQYF
cdr3_nt: TGTGCCAGCAGTGTGGCCGGGACAGGGGTATCAGATACGCAGTATTTT

v_call: TRBV5-5
j_call: TRBJ1-2
clone_size: many
d_call: -
cdr3_aa: CASSLSVGGINYGYTF
cdr3_nt: TGTGCCAGCAGCTTGTCCGTCGGGGGCATTAACTATGGCTACACCTTC

v_call: TRBV28
j_call: TRBJ2-7
clone_size: many
d_call: -
cdr3_aa: CASSLTEQYF
cdr3_nt: TGTGCCAGCAGTTTAACCGAGCAGTACTTC

v_call: TRBV5-4
j_call: TRBJ1-2
clone_size: few
d_call: -
cdr3_aa: CASSTDGLGGYTF
cdr3_nt: TGTGCCAGCAGCACGGACGGCCTCGGTGGCTACACCTTC

v_call: TRBV6-1
j_call: TRBJ1-5
clone_size: many
d_call: -
cdr3_aa: CASSLLSGSNQPQHF
cdr3_nt: TGTGCCAGCAGTCTCTTATCTGGGAGCAATCAGCCCCAGCATTTT

v_call: TRBV5-1
j_call: TRBJ2-1
clone_size: -
d_call: TRBD2
cdr3_aa: CASKQTSGAALEQFF
cdr3_nt: TGCGCCAGCAAGCAGACTAGCGGGGCAGCTCTTGAGCAGTTCTTC

v_call: TRBV7-9
j_call: TRBJ1-5
clone_size: many
d_call: -
cdr3_aa: CASSLARWPQHF
cdr3_nt: TGTGCCAGCAGCTTAGCGCGGTGGCCCCAGCATTTT

v_call: TRBV20-1
j_call: TRBJ2-1
clone_size: -
d_call: -
cdr3_aa: CSARRTRGYNEQFF
cdr3_nt: TGCAGTGCAAGACGGACCCGTGGATACAATGAGCAGTTCTTC

v_call: TRBV4-1
j_call: TRBJ2-2
clone_size: many
d_call: -
cdr3_aa: CASSQAPPGFMDGELFF
cdr3_nt: TGCGCCAGCAGCCAAGCTCCTCCGGGTTTTATGGACGGGGAGCTGTTTTTT

v_call: TRBV2
j_call: TRBJ2-3
clone_size: many
d_call: -
cdr3_aa: CASISEGDTQYF
cdr3_nt: TGTGCCAGCATTTCTGAAGGGGATACGCAGTATTTT

v_call: TRBV7-8
j_call: TRBJ2-1
clone_size: many
d_call: -
cdr3_aa: CASSLIRRDWPYNEQFF
cdr3_nt: TGTGCCAGCAGCTTAATTCGCCGGGACTGGCCGTACAATGAGCAGTTCTTC

v_call: TRBV5-5
j_call: TRBJ2-5
clone_size: many
d_call: TRBD1
cdr3_aa: CASTEPQGKETQYF
cdr3_nt: TGTGCCAGCACCGAACCACAGGGGAAAGAGACCCAGTACTTC

v_call: TRBV5-1
j_call: TRBJ1-1
clone_size: -
d_call: -
cdr3_aa: CASSFTGAETEAFF
cdr3_nt: TGCGCCAGCAGCTTTACGGGGGCGGAGACTGAAGCTTTCTTT

v_call: TRBV25-1
j_call: TRBJ1-1
clone_size: many
d_call: -
cdr3_aa: CASTHLGEMNTEAFF
cdr3_nt: TGTGCCAGCACTCACCTGGGGGAGATGAACACTGAAGCTTTCTTT

v_call: TRBV20-1
j_call: TRBJ2-3
clone_size: few
d_call: -
cdr3_aa: CSAREGHYRTDTQYF
cdr3_nt: TGCAGTGCTAGGGAGGGTCACTATCGCACAGATACGCAGTATTTT

v_call: TRBV7-8
j_call: TRBJ1-3
clone_size: many
d_call: TRBD1
cdr3_aa: CASSSGDRELGNTIYF
cdr3_nt: TGTGCCAGCAGCTCTGGAGACAGGGAGCTTGGAAACACCATATATTTT

v_call: TRBV4-2
j_call: TRBJ2-6
clone_size: many
d_call: TRBD2
cdr3_aa: CASSQVGGTSGSGANVLTF
cdr3_nt: TGTGCCAGCAGCCAAGTCGGGGGGACTAGCGGCTCTGGGGCCAACGTCCTGACTTTC

v_call: TRBV5-1
j_call: TRBJ2-2
clone_size: -
d_call: TRBD2
cdr3_aa: CASSWTGGPGELFF
cdr3_nt: TGCGCCAGCAGTTGGACGGGAGGACCCGGGGAGCTGTTTTTT

v_call: TRBV4-1
j_call: TRBJ2-1
clone_size: many
d_call: -
cdr3_aa: CASSRLPTNEQFF
cdr3_nt: TGCGCCAGCAGCCGCCTCCCAACTAATGAGCAGTTCTTC

v_call: TRBV27
j_call: TRBJ1-1
clone_size: -
d_call: -
cdr3_aa: CASSSRRGEAFF
cdr3_nt: TGTGCCAGCAGTTCCAGACGTGGTGAAGCTTTCTTT